This passage covers 27 T cell receptor beta chains from one sample sequenced in a study of shared clonotypes between healthy human individuals. The method was immunoSEQ multiplex PCR; TCRdb's version includes in-frame clones alone and lacks a portion of them. Of around 88,000 clones listed, approximately 63% were seen once; the top ten hold approximately 53%. What was sequenced was memory CD8+ T cells sorted from blood. Subset specified: CD45RO+ cells pooled with CCR7-negative TemRA cells. These receptors were obtained from a man between 25 and 39 years old in good health.

The V call is TRBV27, the J call TRBJ2-7; D may be TRBD2 (6 bases). The CDR3 is 15 amino acids. The V end was cut by 3 bases, the J end by 6 bases, with 18 bases between. The germline CDR1 and CDR2 sequences are MNHEY and SMNVEV (reference sequence). CDR3 sequence reads: CASSFSGAGRGEQYF. The DNA for the CDR3 is TGTGCCAGCAGTTTTTCGGGAGCCGGGCGAGGCGAGCAGTACTTC.

This clone was found a few times. V and J are TRBV5-1 and TRBJ2-7; the match to TRBD1 covers 8 bases. This CDR3 region has 15 residues. Trimming removed 2 bases from V and 4 bases from J; junction bases left unmatched: 8. CDR1 and CDR2 from the germline V gene are SGHRS and YFSETQ. The CDR3, as DNA: TGCGCCAGCAGCTTAGTAGCAGGGGGCGCATACGAGCAGTACTTC. It yields the protein CASSLVAGGAYEQYF.

The rearrangement uses TRBV15 and TRBJ2-5, with 8 bases that match TRBD1. V shed 8 bases and J 2 bases; nucleotides not matched to a gene: 7. The length of the CDR3 is 14 residues. CDR1 and CDR2 from the germline V gene are LNHNV and YYDKDF (reference sequence). The CDR3 protein is CATSQGQEQETQYF. In nucleotides, the CDR3 is TGTGCCACCTCCCAGGGACAGGAACAAGAGACCCAGTACTTC.

Comments on this clone: Mismatch with germline at one junction end may stem from a read error. The chain uses TRBV7-7 and TRBJ2-5; 7 bases line up with TRBD2. The CDR3 totals 17 residues. CDR1 SSHAT and CDR2 FNYEAQ come from the germline V gene (reference sequence). CDR3 sequence reads: CASSPHLASGDQETQYF. The CDR3 nucleotides are TGTGCTAGCAGCCCACACCTGGCTAGCGGCGACCAAGAGACCCAGTACTTC.

The chain couples TRBV7-2 to TRBJ2-1; 10 positions match TRBD2. Trimming removed 2 bases from V and 3 bases from J; junction bases left unmatched: 4. From germline, CDR1 is SGHTA and CDR2 FQGNSA. This CDR3 is built from 16 residues. The CDR3 is CASSLTGTSVYNEQFF. DNA for the CDR3: TGTGCCAGCAGCTTAACCGGGACTAGCGTCTACAATGAGCAGTTCTTC. Full variable domain (outside the CDR3, taken from reference TRBV7-2 and TRBJ2-1): GAGVSQSPSNKVTEKGKDVELRCDPISGHTALYWYRQSLGQGLEFLIYFQGNSAPDKSGLPSDRFSAERTGGSVSTLTIQRTQQEDSAVYLCASSLTGTSVYNEQFFGPGTRLTVL.

This clone was picked up one time. The chain is built from TRBV2 and TRBJ2-1, with 14 bases fitting TRBD2. The germline V gene has CDR1 SNHLY and CDR2 FYNNEI. Trimming at V came to 6 bases and at J to 9 bases, leaving 4 bases not matched to a gene. This CDR3 comprises 14 residues. The CDR3 bases are TGTGCCAGCAGGATGGGACTAGCGGGAGTTGAGCAGTTCTTC. Translating it yields CASRMGLAGVEQFF.

This chain uses TRBV11-2 with TRBJ2-7; possibly TRBD2 for D (5 bases). This CDR3 is built from 13 residues. Deletions cut 0 bases from V and 7 bases from J, with 10 bases between. Germline V lookup: CDR1 SGHAT, CDR2 FQNNGV. CDR3 bases: TGTGCCAGCAGCTTAGAACCCCCGGGGGAGCAGTACTTC. It specifies CASSLEPPGEQYF.

The chain employs TRBV29-1 and TRBJ2-2, with D possibly being TRBD1 (6 bases). The germline V gene has CDR1 SQVTM and CDR2 ANQGSEA. This CDR3 spans 17 amino acids. The ends were cut back, 2 bases at V and 7 bases at J, with 23 bases in the middle. The CDR3 DNA sequence: TGCAGCGTTGAATCCTGGGACACCGCCACTACGGGCGGGGAGCTGTTTTTT. Translated: CSVESWDTATTGGELFF.

This clone has more than one count but fewer than ten. The chain is built from TRBV6-5 and TRBJ1-2; a possible D gene is TRBD1 (5 bases). The V end lost 3 bases, the J end lost 8 bases, and 16 bases lay between the germline ends. This CDR3 has 14 amino acids. Germline V CDR1 and CDR2: MNHEY, SVGAGI. The CDR3 sequence is CASSYGGPFTGYTF. DNA of the CDR3: TGTGCCAGCAGTTATGGGGGTCCCTTTACAGGCTACACCTTC.

This chain links TRBV5-1 with TRBJ2-1, with D maybe TRBD2 (6 bases). Per germline, CDR1 SGHRS and CDR2 YFSETQ. The ends were cut back, 0 bases at V and 8 bases at J, with 18 bases in the middle. The CDR3 consists of 16 residues. The CDR3 DNA reads TGCGCCAGCAGCTTGGGGCGGACTAAGACGAACTATGAGCAGTTCTTC. This gives the protein CASSLGRTKTNYEQFF.

The V gene is TRBV29-1, the J gene TRBJ2-7; D is perhaps TRBD1 (6 bases). The CDR3 sequence is 13 residues long. Deletions cut 6 bases from V and 0 bases from J, with 12 bases between. Germline CDR1 is SQVTM and CDR2 is ANQGSEA. The CDR3 nucleotides read TGCAGCGTCCGGACAGCTTACTCCTACGAGCAGTACTTC. Amino acid sequence: CSVRTAYSYEQYF.

J is TRBJ1-2 and V is TRBV5-6; D is perhaps TRBD1 (5 bases). Germline V gene sequence: CDR1 SGHDT, CDR2 YYEEEE. This CDR3 contains 18 residues. Trimming shortened V by 3 bases and J by 7 bases, and 28 bases separated the two germline ends. The CDR3 DNA reads as TGTGCCAGCAGCTCCGGAGCTCCCGGGACCCAAGGGCGGAGTGGCTACACCTTC. This encodes CASSSGAPGTQGRSGYTF.

The V gene is TRBV9, the J gene TRBJ1-3; TRBD1 matches at 9 bases. CDR1 is SGDLS, CDR2 YYNGEE, per germline. CDR3 length equals 17 residues. The V segment lost 4 bases and the J segment 3 bases; nucleotides outside the gene matches: 11. This chain's CDR3 is CASSKSRDRVLGNTIYF. Here the CDR3 DNA reads TGTGCCAGCAGCAAAAGCCGGGACAGGGTCCTTGGAAACACCATATATTTT.

This clone was observed a few times. The chain links TRBV15 to TRBJ2-1; 14 nucleotides align to TRBD2. The J segment lost 5 bases and the V segment lost 3 bases, leaving 9 bases of the junction unmatched. The CDR3 sequence is 18 residues long. Germline CDR1 is LNHNV and CDR2 is YYDKDF (reference sequence). The CDR3 DNA is TGTGCCACCAGCAGTCCAGGGGTGGGACTAGCGGGAGACAATGAGCAGTTCTTC. This codes for CATSSPGVGLAGDNEQFF.

This clone was found a few times. The chain couples TRBV14 to TRBJ2-2; D not resolved. Germline assignment: CDR1 SGHDN and CDR2 FVKESK. Trimming took 4 bases from V and 6 from J, leaving 9 bases between them. This CDR3 comprises 13 residues. This chain's CDR3 is CASSPFGAGELFF. The CDR3 coding sequence is TGTGCCAGCAGCCCCTTTGGAGCCGGGGAGCTGTTTTTT.

The chain links TRBV9 to TRBJ1-5; 7 bases are shared with TRBD1. This CDR3 is built from 16 residues. Germline V gene lookup returns CDR1 SGDLS and CDR2 YYNGEE. J gave up 6 bases and V 0 bases, and 9 bases lay outside the gene matches. The CDR3 reads CASSVDGTGVRQPQHF. CDR3 nucleotides: TGTGCCAGCAGCGTAGATGGTACAGGGGTTCGTCAGCCCCAGCATTTT.

In nucleotides, the CDR3 is TGTGCCACCAGCAGAGAATCCGGGAGAGATACGCAGTATTTT. As protein: CATSRESGRDTQYF. The rearrangement links TRBV15 to TRBJ2-3, with a tentative D call TRBD2 (6 bases). The germline gives CDR1 LNHNV, CDR2 YYDKDF (reference sequence). The CDR3 totals 14 residues. V was shortened by 0 bases and J by 5 bases, with 9 bases between the two germline ends. The full variable domain, with the rest looked up from reference TRBV15 and TRBJ2-3, is DAMVIQNPRYQVTQFGKPVTLSCSQTLNHNVMYWYQQKSSQAPKLLFHYYDKDFNNEADTPDNFQSRRPNTSFCFLDIRSPGLGDTAMYLCATSRESGRDTQYFGPGTRLTVL.

The J gene is TRBJ2-7, the V gene TRBV4-3; a weak D match, TRBD2 (6 bases). The CDR3 is 14 amino acids. CDR1 is LGHNA and CDR2 is YSLEER in the germline V gene. The germline V and J ends were trimmed by 2 bases and 3 bases, with 11 bases remaining between them. CDR3 amino acids: CASSQRLVGYEQYF. The CDR3 bases are TGCGCCAGCAGCCAAAGACTAGTGGGCTACGAGCAGTACTTC.

This clone came up a few times. This sequence joins TRBV5-3 and TRBJ1-1; no firm D call. TRBV5-3 is reported as an ORF; its role is uncertain. The CDR3 loop spans 11 amino acids. V was pared by 7 bases and J by 6 bases, with 10 bases between. CDR3 DNA: TGTGCCAGACCCCGGTGCGCTGAAGCTTTCTTT. Protein product: CARPRCAEAFF.

The V gene is TRBV2, the J gene TRBJ2-3, with 9 bases that match TRBD1. J lost 1 base, V lost 8 bases, and 4 bases had no gene match. Germline V gene lookup returns CDR1 SNHLY and CDR2 FYNNEI. The CDR3 runs 14 residues. CDR3: CASRGQGGTDTQYF. In DNA, the CDR3 is TGTGCCAGCCGGGGACAGGGCGGCACAGATACGCAGTATTTT.

A word on this clone: A much more abundant neighbour one base away suggests this may be a read error. This chain links TRBV27 with TRBJ2-7, with 11 positions matching TRBD1. The germline CDR1 and CDR2 sequences are MNHEY and SMNVEV (reference sequence). The CDR3 has 14 residues. Trimming cost V 3 bases and J 3 bases; bases outside gene matches: 1. In DNA, the CDR3 is TGTGCCAGCAGTTTCGGGACAGGGGGCTACGAGCAGTACTTC. It yields the protein CASSFGTGGYEQYF.

This clone has just a few counts. The chain employs TRBV10-3 and TRBJ1-2, with D unclear. The CDR3 loop spans 11 amino acids. Trimming took off 7 bases at V and 8 bases at J, with 11 bases between the two ends. The V gene's germline CDR1 is ENHRY and CDR2 SYGVKD. The CDR3 region is CAITPGVGYTF. DNA of the CDR3: TGTGCCATCACACCCGGGGTCGGCTACACCTTC.

J is TRBJ1-5 and V is TRBV15; the match to TRBD1 covers 7 bases. V lost 7 bases and J lost 0; bases outside the gene matches: 6. This CDR3 contains 15 residues. Germline V lookup: CDR1 LNHNV, CDR2 YYDKDF (reference sequence). In DNA form, the CDR3 reads TGTGCCACCAAGTCCGGGACAGCTAGCAATCAGCCCCAGCATTTT. Protein sequence: CATKSGTASNQPQHF.

This chain joins TRBV7-9 and TRBJ2-3; no firm D call. The CDR3 covers 15 residues. CDR1 is SEHNR and CDR2 is FQNEAQ in the germline V gene (reference sequence). Trimming pared 5 bases from V and 5 bases from J, leaving 17 bases between. The CDR3 reads CASSPPFRQGDTQYF. The CDR3 nucleotides are TGTGCCAGCAGCCCGCCCTTCCGCCAAGGAGATACGCAGTATTTT.

This clone was picked up many times. The rearrangement joins TRBV10-2 to TRBJ1-2; possible D gene TRBD1, 6 bases. Between the trimmed V and J ends, which lost 0 bases and 13 bases, there was a span of 15 bases. The CDR3 has 13 amino acids. The germline V gene has CDR1 WSHSY and CDR2 SAAADI. CDR3 region: CASSESEQGRLTF. The CDR3 DNA sequence: TGCGCCAGCAGTGAGTCGGAACAGGGCCGCCTCACCTTC.

V gene TRBV5-6 combines with J gene TRBJ2-3; TRBD2 matches 8 bases. This CDR3 comprises 16 residues. CDR1 and CDR2 from the germline V gene are SGHDT and YYEEEE. Trimming took 5 bases from V and 3 from J; bases not matched to a gene: 11. The CDR3 spells CASSRRIAGITDTQYF. The DNA of the CDR3 is TGTGCCAGCAGTAGACGCATAGCGGGGATTACAGATACGCAGTATTTT.

This clone was found a few times. This chain joins TRBV25-1 and TRBJ2-7; 8 bases fit TRBD2. V shed 2 bases and J 4 bases; nucleotides not matched to a gene: 10. CDR3 size: 16 residues. Per germline, CDR1 MGHDK and CDR2 SYGVNS. CDR3 region: CASSEVTSGSFYEQYF. CDR3 in DNA: TGTGCCAGCAGTGAAGTCACGAGCGGGAGTTTTTACGAGCAGTACTTC.